A selection of T cell receptor beta chains follows, all from one sample in a study of T cells in Graves' hyperthyroidism and ophthalmopathy. TCRdb independently ran MiXCR on the multiplex PCR reads; one entry per CDR3 protein. Among about 640,000 distinct CDR3 sequences listed, around 21% were seen once. Sequenced input: blood. These receptor sequences come from a man younger than 40 with Graves' ophthalmopathy. Both conserved end residues are part of each CDR3. Each record gives: CDR3 protein, clone size, CDR3 length, V gene, J gene. Rows may omit the clone size; those that give it use once, few, many or a size class.

CSVEPDSNTGELFF,few,14,TRBV29-1,TRBJ2-2
CASSQAPAGELFF,few,13,TRBV3-1,TRBJ2-2
CASSLGGTSGSDEQYF,few,16,TRBV5-1,TRBJ2-7
CASSLILAAYNEQFF,few,15,TRBV7-3,TRBJ2-1
CSASGQPSGNTIYF,few,14,TRBV20-1,TRBJ1-3
CATSDFITGELFF,NA,13,TRBV24-1,TRBJ2-2
CSAAQELVAGGPHYNEQFF,NA,19,TRBV20-1,TRBJ2-1
CASSLGRSPLHF,NA,12,TRBV12-3/TRBV12-4,TRBJ1-6
CAATSGGRGGTGELFF,NA,16,TRBV10-3,TRBJ2-2
CASSLFVGGANVLTF,few,15,TRBV7-2,TRBJ2-6
CASSPRERAGGYIEQFF,many,17,TRBV27,TRBJ2-1
CASSGGLAGITYEQYF,many,16,TRBV6-1,TRBJ2-7
CAISDRGTNQPQHF,NA,14,TRBV10-3,TRBJ1-5
CAWSVTGGFDEQFF,few,14,TRBV30,TRBJ2-1
CASSLGTATYEQYF,many,14,TRBV11-1,TRBJ2-7
CASSRLGTGATEAFF,NA,15,TRBV7-9,TRBJ1-1
CSARPSGSLPEQFF,few,14,TRBV20-1,TRBJ2-1
CASSFGGNTINEQFF,many,15,TRBV5-1,TRBJ2-1
CASSLEKGQIFYEQYF,NA,16,TRBV5-5,TRBJ2-7
CATIPGTGGSIQYF,NA,14,TRBV24-1,TRBJ2-4
CASEETRTGLCEQYF,few,15,TRBV28,TRBJ2-7
CASSMDRNNEQFF,NA,13,TRBV19,TRBJ2-1
CASSSGGTGYEQYF,many,14,TRBV7-2,TRBJ2-7
CASTRDSRETQYF,many,13,TRBV2,TRBJ2-5
CASSLPTRRYEQYF,many,14,TRBV7-2,TRBJ2-7
CASSLGVDGYTF,NA,12,TRBV28,TRBJ1-2
CSVKRGDLNTEAFF,NA,14,TRBV29-1,TRBJ1-1
CASSYGTSTYQETQYF,many,16,TRBV6-5,TRBJ2-5
CASSLSGTENNEQFF,few,15,TRBV7-8,TRBJ2-1
CASRLTSGSLDEQFF,few,15,TRBV28,TRBJ2-1
CANSLAGRSTYEQYF,NA,15,TRBV7-8,TRBJ2-7
CASRGLIGGNEQFF,NA,14,TRBV6-2/TRBV6-3,TRBJ2-1
CSVGRGGLTGELFF,NA,14,TRBV20-1,TRBJ2-2
CASSVAKGLSGNTIYF,NA,16,TRBV9,TRBJ1-3
CASSLKGAETGELFF,once,15,TRBV7-9,TRBJ2-2
CASSLRQKMNQPQHF,many,15,TRBV6-1,TRBJ1-5
CASSPTRQGVEQYF,NA,14,TRBV13,TRBJ2-7
CASSLVAKGLETQYF,few,15,TRBV5-5,TRBJ2-5
CASGYGGMGLSYNEQFF,NA,17,TRBV12-3/TRBV12-4,TRBJ2-1
CSAPGTSSSGELFF,few,14,TRBV20-1,TRBJ2-2
CASSVRDREGERYF,few,14,TRBV5-8,TRBJ2-7
CASSLRFERGQETQYF,NA,16,TRBV7-9,TRBJ2-5
CASSPQDTDTQYF,few,13,TRBV14,TRBJ2-3
CASSWDLYGEPNYGYTF,NA,17,TRBV5-1,TRBJ1-2
CASRTGLGNQPQHF,NA,14,TRBV19,TRBJ1-5